This T cell receptor beta chain was recorded in a study of post-analysis software for immune sequencing data. Study observations and caveats: Elevated frequency relative to controls characterized several TRBV segments in patients, TRBV5-6, TRBV5-1 and TRBV20-1 among them.

TCR beta cDNA libraries included unique molecular identifiers. TCRdb passed the PCR reads through MiXCR, listing each CDR3 protein once. The table lists about 190,000 distinct CDR3 sequences, 25% to 35% of them singletons. This clonotype was recorded at least ten times. Antigen unknown. Germline assignment: CDR1 MDHEN and CDR2 SYDVKM. V dropped 8 bases and J dropped 8 bases, with 24 bases sitting between them. CDR3 length: 15 amino acids. The chain employs TRBV28 and TRBJ1-2, with a possible D match to TRBD1 (6 bases). The sample was blood. The clonotype comes from a girl aged 2-17 years with multiple sclerosis. The CDR3 loop is CASGQTDPRRGGYTF. CDR3 DNA: TGTGCCAGCGGTCAGACTGATCCACGCAGGGGAGGCTACACCTTC.